These T cell receptor beta chains were read from a single sample in a study of blood T cell repertoires in COVID-19. Measured with immunoSEQ multiplex PCR; TCRdb has only the in-frame clones, and not every one. The table includes around 99,000 clones, 79% detected once. What was sequenced was peripheral blood. The receptor set was obtained from an elderly woman with active or convalescent COVID-19. Both conserved end residues are part of each CDR3. Each record gives: clone size, D gene, V gene, J gene, CDR3 DNA, CDR3 protein. The D gene is left open where the match is weak. Part of the rows lack a size; the others show once, few, many or a class for expanded clones.

>few|-|TRBV4-1|TRBJ1-4
TGCGCCAGCAGCCAAGATGTAAGCGCCGGTAATGAAAAACTGTTTTTT
CASSQDVSAGNEKLFF
>-|TRBD1|TRBV5-4|TRBJ2-1
TGTGCCAGCAGCTTGTACGGACAGGGGTTCAATGAGCAGTTCTTC
CASSLYGQGFNEQFF
>-|TRBD2|TRBV7-2|TRBJ2-3
TGTGCCAGCAGCTCGGGACTAGCGAGCACAGATACGCAGTATTTT
CASSSGLASTDTQYF
>-|TRBD1|TRBV7-9|TRBJ1-2
TGTGCCAGCAGTCAAACACAGGGGGAAGGCTACACCTTC
CASSQTQGEGYTF
>-|-|TRBV21-1|TRBJ1-2
TGTGCCAGCAGCATTCTCCTCCCGGGGGTTGGGAAGGGTGGCTACACCTTC
CASSILLPGVGKGGYTF
>-|TRBD1|TRBV10-3|TRBJ1-4
TGTGCCATCAGTGATGCCGGGACAGGGACGGGGGCTGGGGAAAAACTGTTTTTT
CAISDAGTGTGAGEKLFF
>-|-|TRBV7-9|TRBJ1-4
TGTGCCAGCAGCTTGGCGGGGTCAGGTGAAAAACTGTTTTTT
CASSLAGSGEKLFF
>-|-|TRBV9|TRBJ2-1
TGTGCCAGCAGCTTCGGAGTGGACTCCTACAATGAGCAGTTCTTC
CASSFGVDSYNEQFF
>-|TRBD2|TRBV7-9|TRBJ2-3
TGTGCCAGCAGCTCAAGCGGGAGGGACACAGATACGCAGTATTTT
CASSSSGRDTDTQYF
>-|-|TRBV5-4|TRBJ2-3
TGTGCCAGCAGCTCAAAGGGGGAGGGAGATACGCAGTATTTT
CASSSKGEGDTQYF
>-|TRBD1|TRBV6-5|TRBJ2-1
TGTGCCAGCAGTAAGGACAGGGCCTACAATGAGCAGTTCTTC
CASSKDRAYNEQFF
>many|TRBD2|TRBV30|TRBJ2-7
TGTGCCTGGAGTGTAGCGAGCGGGAGGGCCCTCGAGCAGTACTTC
CAWSVASGRALEQYF
>-|-|TRBV14|TRBJ2-1
TGTGCCAGCACCCCGAGGGGGTTAAACGCCTACAATGAGCAGTTCTTC
CASTPRGLNAYNEQFF
>few|-|TRBV7-2|TRBJ2-2
TGTGCCAGCAGCTTAGGCGGAGTGAACACCGGGGAGCTGTTTTTT
CASSLGGVNTGELFF
>-|TRBD1|TRBV5-1|TRBJ1-2
TGTGCCAGCAGCATAGAGATCCGGGACAGGGGCAACTATGGCTACACCTTC
CASSIEIRDRGNYGYTF
>once|TRBD2|TRBV27|TRBJ2-2
TGTGCCAGCAGTGCATCGACTAGCGGGAGAGAACGGCTGTTTTTT
CASSASTSGRERLFF
>-|TRBD1|TRBV11-2|TRBJ1-2
TGTGCCAGCAGCCCCGACAGGGGGGATGGCTACACCTTC
CASSPDRGDGYTF